The 13 T cell receptor beta chains presented below share a single source sample, sequenced in a study of OX40 agonist ivuxolimab in advanced cancers. Repertoires were generated with immunoSEQ multiplex PCR, while TCRdb's copy carries only in-frame clones and drops some. The sample carries 20,000 to 30,000 clones, around three quarters recorded once. The sample in question was CD4+ or CD8+ T cells sorted from blood, obtained in a trial of the OX40 agonist ivuxolimab. The receptor source for this set is an adult with an advanced solid tumor such as melanoma, head and neck, liver or kidney cancer.

This chain joins TRBV7-9 and TRBJ1-2, with 8 bases that match TRBD1. Per the germline V gene, CDR1 is SEHNR and CDR2 is FQNEAQ (reference sequence). CDR3 length equals 16 residues. With V trimmed by 4 bases and J by 12 bases, 19 bases remained unmatched. The CDR3 DNA sequence: TGTGCCAGCAGCTCAGCCGGGACAGGTCCACTAGCAGGGAACACCTTC. Amino acids: CASSSAGTGPLAGNTF.

The chain links TRBV27 to TRBJ2-7; 11 bases match TRBD1. The V and J ends lost 6 bases and 4 bases, in that order; junction bases with no gene match: 8. CDR1 is MNHEY, CDR2 SMNVEV, per germline (reference sequence). CDR3 size: 15 residues. CDR3 region: CASSVGQGAFYEQYF. The CDR3 DNA sequence: TGTGCCAGCAGCGTTGGACAGGGGGCCTTTTACGAGCAGTACTTC.

The V gene is TRBV5-4, the J gene TRBJ2-1, with TRBD2 matching over 7 bases. The J segment lost 9 bases and the V segment lost 0 bases, leaving 9 bases of the junction unmatched. CDR1 is SGHNT and CDR2 is YYREEE in the germline V gene (reference sequence). This CDR3 contains 15 residues. DNA for the CDR3: TGTGCCAGCAGCTTGGAGGCTAGCGGAAACGTTGAGCAGTTCTTC. This encodes CASSLEASGNVEQFF.

V gene TRBV19 combines with J gene TRBJ1-1; D perhaps matches TRBD1 (5 bases). CDR1 is LNHDA and CDR2 is SQIVND in the germline V gene (reference sequence). Trimming removed 2 bases at V and 6 bases at J, with 16 bases between. This CDR3 is 15 amino acids long. CDR3 nucleotides: TGTGCCAGTAGTATAAGGTCGGTTGGGGGGGCTGAAGCTTTCTTT. Encoded protein: CASSIRSVGGAEAFF.

On this clone itself: Germline and junction disagree at one end, which may indicate a read error. The J gene is TRBJ1-2, the V gene TRBV7-3; D is ambiguous. CDR3 length: 13 amino acids. Germline V gene sequence: CDR1 SGHTA, CDR2 FQGTGA. CDR3 nucleotide sequence: TGTGCCAGCAGCTTCGACGCGACCACGCCAACCATCTTC. Translating gives CASSFDATTPTIF.

V gene TRBV19 combines with J gene TRBJ2-7; 11 nucleotides line up with TRBD1. Germline CDR1 reads LNHDA; CDR2 reads SQIVND (reference sequence). The trim removed 4 bases at V and 0 bases at J, leaving 5 bases unmatched. The CDR3 has 16 amino acids. The CDR3: CASSKVGTGGSYEQYF. CDR3 sequence (DNA): TGTGCCAGTAGTAAGGTCGGGACAGGGGGCTCCTACGAGCAGTACTTC.

The rearrangement joins TRBV21-1 to TRBJ1-5; the tabulated D call, TRBD1, remains unverified against the DNA. TRBV21-1 is given as a pseudogene. CDR3 length equals 15 residues. In nucleotides, the CDR3 is TGTGCCAGCAGCAAGAGGACAGGGAGCAATCAGCCCCAGCATTTT. Amino acid sequence: CASSKRTGSNQPQHF.

The chain couples TRBV6-5 to TRBJ1-2; D is unclear. Trimming shortened V by 0 bases and J by 4 bases, and 12 bases separated the two germline ends. Germline V lookup: CDR1 MNHEY, CDR2 SVGAGI. The CDR3 length is 15 residues. Written as DNA, the CDR3 is TGTGCCAGCAGTTACTCTTCCCCTCCCGGCTATGGCTACACCTTC. Translation gives CASSYSSPPGYGYTF.

This clone qualifies as medium-sized (0.01 to 0.1%). V gene TRBV5-6 combines with J gene TRBJ1-1, with 7 nucleotides matching TRBD1. CDR3 length: 14 residues. J gave up 6 bases and V 4 bases, and 9 bases lay outside the gene matches. In germline, CDR1 is SGHDT, CDR2 YYEEEE. The DNA for the CDR3 is TGTGCCAGCAGCCTAAACAGGGGCAGGGCTGAAGCTTTCTTT. The encoded protein is CASSLNRGRAEAFF.

The rearrangement joins TRBV7-9 to TRBJ1-1; 9 nucleotides align to TRBD1. The J segment lost 0 bases and the V segment lost 5 bases, leaving 7 bases of the junction unmatched. Germline V gives CDR1 SEHNR, CDR2 FQNEAQ (reference sequence). The CDR3 has 16 amino acids. This chain's CDR3 is CASSHPGQGLNTEAFF. The DNA for the CDR3 is TGTGCCAGCAGCCATCCGGGACAGGGATTGAACACTGAAGCTTTCTTT. Filled out from reference TRBV7-9 and TRBJ1-1, the complete variable domain reads DTGVSQNPRHKITKRGQNVTFRCDPISEHNRLYWYRQTLGQGPEFLTYFQNEAQLEKSRLLSDRFSAERPKGSFSTLEIQRTEQGDSAMYLCASSHPGQGLNTEAFFGQGTRLTVV.

Written as DNA, the CDR3 is TGTGCCAGCAGTCTCCGCAGGGGGATGAACGAGCAGTACTTC. Translating gives CASSLRRGMNEQYF. The chain combines TRBV27 with TRBJ2-7; 7 nucleotides line up with TRBD1. The junction had 9 bases not matched to a gene; V was cut back by 5 bases and J by 5 bases. The CDR3 is 14 residues long. Germline values: CDR1 MNHEY, CDR2 SMNVEV (reference sequence).

This clone appeared a few times. This chain joins TRBV7-7 and TRBJ2-7, with D unclear. This CDR3 region has 13 residues. Germline V gene data show CDR1 as SSHAT and CDR2 as FNYEAQ (reference sequence). Trimming shortened V by 5 bases and J by 6 bases, and 14 bases separated the two germline ends. The DNA of the CDR3 is TGTGCCAGCAGCCCCTCAGAGTATTCCGAGCAGTACTTC. Its protein product is CASSPSEYSEQYF.

By share, this clone counts as medium-sized. The junction departs from the called germline gene at one end, perhaps through a read error. The V call is TRBV9, the J call TRBJ1-1; D might be TRBD1 (6 bases). CDR1 SGDLS and CDR2 YYNGEE come from the germline V gene. The CDR3 has 12 residues. Here the CDR3 DNA reads TGTGCCAGCAGCGTAGCTGGGGGGCCCCAGGTCTTT. It translates to CASSVAGGPQVF.